The rows below give T cell receptor beta chains drawn from one sample of a study of shared clonotypes between healthy human individuals. Only in-frame clones appear in the TCRdb table, and some are missing; sequencing was by immunoSEQ multiplex PCR. This table holds over 2 million clones, approximately 95% found once. What was sequenced was naive CD8+ T cells sorted from blood. These receptors all come from a man between 18 and 29 years old in good health. Each CDR3 is given with its conserved first and last residue.

V gene	CDR3 protein
TRBV12-5	CASGWSTDTQYF
TRBV5-6	CASSLEDYGDDTQYF
TRBV27	CASSFLGGTDTQYF
TRBV27	CASSDVAGANVLTF
TRBV14	CASSQMIQGQGSHEQYF
TRBV5-8	CASSLGPQLEFRGEQYF
TRBV4-1	CASSPRQLTDTQYF
TRBV19	CASNAGISHSTDTQYF
TRBV29-1	CSVPVPQGSNYGYTF
TRBV11-2	CASSSYSGSSPDTQYF
TRBV28	CASSTRTSAGAYEQYF
TRBV2	CASSPPKGQGEETQYF
TRBV9	CASRGQGDTEAFF
TRBV27	CASSLSGLSSYEQYF
TRBV19	CASSIRGDSNQPQHF
TRBV10-1	CASSEESERPYTGELFF
TRBV6-5	CASSHYEDSYEQYF
TRBV6-5	CASSYAGEAGELFF
TRBV25-1	CAVGEGDGYTF
TRBV27	CASTRTEETQYF